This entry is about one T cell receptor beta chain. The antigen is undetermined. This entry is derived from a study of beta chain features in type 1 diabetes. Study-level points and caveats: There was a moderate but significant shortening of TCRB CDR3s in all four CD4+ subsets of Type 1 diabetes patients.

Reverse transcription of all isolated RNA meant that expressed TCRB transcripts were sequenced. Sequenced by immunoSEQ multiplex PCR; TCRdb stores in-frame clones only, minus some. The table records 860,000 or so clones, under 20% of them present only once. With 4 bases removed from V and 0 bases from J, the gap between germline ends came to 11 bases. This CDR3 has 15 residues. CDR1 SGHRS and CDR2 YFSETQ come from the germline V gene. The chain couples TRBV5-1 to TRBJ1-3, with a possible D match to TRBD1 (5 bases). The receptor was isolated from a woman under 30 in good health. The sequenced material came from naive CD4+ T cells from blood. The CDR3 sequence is CASSVQGDSGNTIYF. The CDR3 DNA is TGCGCCAGCAGCGTTCAGGGTGACTCTGGAAACACCATATATTTT.